This T cell receptor beta chain was retrieved from a study of blood T cells in healthy people across ages. General study findings and limits: Aged donors had fewer naive CD4+ cells and lower diversity than long-lived donors.

Per the germline V gene, CDR1 is SGHTA and CDR2 is FQGTGA. The V end lost 0 bases, the J end lost 7 bases, and 9 bases lay between the germline ends. This CDR3 has 13 residues. With regard to this clonotype: As yet, its antigen is unknown.

A J-beta primer mix and a sample-barcoded 5' primer were used in a second PCR of roughly 6 to 12 cycles. TCRdb ran MiXCR on the 5' RACE reads and lists one entry per CDR3 protein. The data contain over 500,000 distinct CDR3 sequences, about a quarter of them singletons. These data also featured in a second study, about T cells of mothers and their children. That paper states: Compared with unrelated pairs, related mother-child pairs had slightly higher, non-significant overlap.

V is TRBV7-3 and J is TRBJ1-1; D is unclear. This sequence originates from a boy younger than 10 in good health. Source material: blood. CDR3 coding DNA: TGTGCCAGCAGCTTAACCCCGACCCTTGAAGCTTTCTTT. Its translation: CASSLTPTLEAFF. Variable domain in full (rest from reference TRBV7-3 and TRBJ1-1): GAGVSQTPSNKVTEKGKYVELRCDPISGHTALYWYRQSLGQGPEFLIYFQGTGAADDSGLPNDRFFAVRPEGSVSTLKIQRTERGDSAVYLCASSLTPTLEAFFGQGTRLTVV.